This TCR beta chain was retrieved from a study of T-cell memory formation after mild COVID-19. Study details: Largely donor-specific sequence clusters came from a couple of donors.

The CDR3 totals 14 residues. Trimming took 9 bases from V and 4 from J; bases not matched to a gene: 9. The V gene's germline CDR1 is LNHDA and CDR2 SQIVND (reference sequence). From the 5' RACE reads, TCRdb called clonotypes with MiXCR, one entry per CDR3 protein. The sample gives roughly 250,000 distinct CDR3 sequences, about 16% of which show up once; about 3.5% is in the top ten. Study findings and constraints: Mostly located in CM and EM were contracting CD4+ clones, with contracting CD8+ clones located in EMRA. There was a balanced CD4/CD8 profile in clones contracting day 15 to 85, and later expanders leaned CD4+.

This clonotype was seen ten or more times. Antigen unknown. The sequencing sample was made of PBMCs or a T cell subset sorted from them (not recorded which). The receptor was isolated from a man aged 18 to 29 who had mild COVID-19 (a few samples of this study predate the infection). Cell type and time point are not known. The chain recombines TRBV19 with TRBJ1-2, with 9 bases matching TRBD1. CDR3 nucleotide sequence: TGTGCCAGCACACCGGACAGGGGTGCCTATGGCTACACCTTC. Translated: CASTPDRGAYGYTF.